This section outlines one T cell receptor beta chain sequence together with its context. Its antigen is unidentified. TCRdb's copy holds only in-frame clones and misses some; the assay was immunoSEQ multiplex PCR. The sample includes 100,000 to 120,000 clones, roughly 82% of them seen just once. The sample is drawn from a study of T cell responses to AZD1222 COVID-19 vaccine. Across the whole study: Both about-4-week and about-12-week second-dose recipients were combined. Notes on the study in general: Baseline antibody screening turned up just a handful of seropositive AZD1222 recipients. White British ancestry dominated among donors, who included more females, and clonal diversity was possibly underestimated.

The CDR3 sequence is 19 residues long. J was trimmed by 0 bases and V by 5 bases; bases with no gene match: 14. Germline CDR1 reads KGHDR; CDR2 reads SFDVKD. This TCR was sampled from an adult in good health. This specimen consisted of peripheral blood, obtained on day 0 of AZD1222 vaccination. The V and J genes are TRBV24-1 and TRBJ1-5; the match to TRBD1 covers 8 bases. CDR3 DNA sequence: TGTGCCACCAGTGTCCCCGGGACAGGAAGATCGTATAGCAATCAGCCCCAGCATTTT. Encoded protein: CATSVPGTGRSYSNQPQHF.